This is a list of T cell receptor beta chains from one sample in a study of CD8+ T cells in alopecia areata. Repertoires were generated with immunoSEQ multiplex PCR, while TCRdb's copy carries only in-frame clones and drops some. In the table there are approximately 210,000 clones, approximately 65% of which are singletons. Sequencing used CD4+ T cells sorted from blood, obtained at week 44, from a patient treated with tofacitinib. The receptor source for this set is a human donor with alopecia areata. CDR3s leave out the opening cysteine and the closing phenylalanine or tryptophan.

CDR3: ATKPPDRIYGYT
J: TRBJ1-2
V: TRBV6-5

CDR3: ASSSFLRDTGELF
J: TRBJ2-2
V: TRBV5-1

CDR3: ASTSSGVGYT
J: TRBJ1-2
V: TRBV19

CDR3: AWSVQGLNTGELF
J: TRBJ2-2
V: TRBV30

CDR3: ASSIERLAGGLKSEQF
J: TRBJ2-1
V: TRBV19

CDR3: ARDLTSDTDTQY
J: TRBJ2-3
V: TRBV2

CDR3: ASSQDTGTLFAYEQY
J: TRBJ2-7
V: TRBV4-1

CDR3: SVGTGDPYEQY
J: TRBJ2-7
V: TRBV29-1

CDR3: AWTSGGRTYNEQF
J: TRBJ2-1
V: TRBV30

CDR3: SVKGQENSPLH
J: TRBJ1-6
V: TRBV29-1

CDR3: ASSHLARFETQY
J: TRBJ2-3
V: TRBV4-1

CDR3: ASSIGGDQPQH
J: TRBJ1-5
V: TRBV9

CDR3: ASSARALGYIQY
J: TRBJ2-4
V: TRBV7-2

CDR3: AWRWAGNTGELF
J: TRBJ2-2
V: TRBV30

CDR3: ASSLGGTKNIQY
J: TRBJ2-4
V: TRBV7-2

CDR3: ASSERQGNEKLF
J: TRBJ1-4
V: TRBV6-1

CDR3: AWEIGGTEAF
J: TRBJ1-1
V: TRBV30

CDR3: SVDAPVGETQY
J: TRBJ2-5
V: TRBV29-1

CDR3: SGGLGGELF
J: TRBJ2-2
V: TRBV29-1

CDR3: SVLPRNTEAF
J: TRBJ1-1
V: TRBV29-1

CDR3: ASSKGARSYT
J: TRBJ1-2
V: TRBV6-5

CDR3: SVRSRADGYT
J: TRBJ1-2
V: TRBV29-1